This passage covers 8 T cell receptor beta chains from one sample sequenced in a study of blood T cell repertoires in COVID-19. Measured with immunoSEQ multiplex PCR; TCRdb has only the in-frame clones, and not every one. The table has tens of thousands of clones, about 85% seen once; the top ten hold under 15%. Sequenced sample: peripheral blood. The receptors shown here come from a woman in her seventies in a cohort sampled during active COVID-19.

The rearrangement uses TRBV4-3 and TRBJ2-3; TRBD2 matches 11 bases. This CDR3 is built from 18 residues. Germline values: CDR1 LGHNA, CDR2 YSLEER. V trimming: 6 bases; J trimming: 6 bases; junction bases outside the gene matches: 17. CDR3 nucleotides: TGCGCCAGCAGAGAAAGAGGGGATGCTAGCGGGAGGTTGGATACGCAGTATTTT. Protein: CASRERGDASGRLDTQYF.

Only one count was recorded for this clone. The rearrangement links TRBV3-1 (or the pseudogene TRBV3-2) to TRBJ2-5; perhaps TRBD1 as D (5 bases). The CDR3 is 14 residues long. The germline gives CDR1 LGHDT, CDR2 YNNKEL (reference sequence). V was cut by 4 bases and J by 3 bases, with 12 bases left in between. The CDR3: CASSRVAGKETQYF. The CDR3 DNA sequence: TGTGCCAGCAGCCGAGTGGCAGGGAAAGAGACCCAGTACTTC.

V is TRBV28 and J is TRBJ2-7, with 9 bases fitting TRBD1. The CDR3 runs 13 residues. Unmatched junction bases numbered 6, after V lost 9 bases and J lost 3 bases. CDR1 and CDR2 (germline): MDHEN, SYDVKM. CDR3 DNA sequence: TGTGCCAGTAACACAGGGGGCCACTACGAGCAGTACTTC. Translation gives CASNTGGHYEQYF.

The chain recombines TRBV6-5 with TRBJ1-1, with 7 bases matching TRBD1. V shed 11 bases, J shed 9 bases, and the junction held 6 bases outside the gene matches. The germline CDR1 and CDR2 sequences are MNHEY and SVGAGI. This CDR3 has 10 amino acids. CDR3 DNA sequence: TGTGCCGCCGCGACAGGGCAAGCTTTCTTT. It codes for CAAATGQAFF.

The chain is built from TRBV11-2 and TRBJ2-1, with 10 bases identical to TRBD2. Germline loops: CDR1 SGHAT, CDR2 FQNNGV. This CDR3 spans 17 amino acids. Trimming at V came to 3 bases and at J to 11 bases, leaving 16 bases not matched to a gene. The chain's CDR3 is CASSLGTSEGRGDKQFF. The DNA for the CDR3 is TGTGCCAGCAGCTTGGGGACTAGCGAAGGACGCGGCGATAAGCAGTTCTTC. The whole variable domain, remainder taken from reference TRBV11-2 and TRBJ2-1, is EAGVAQSPRYKIIEKRQSVAFWCNPISGHATLYWYQQILGQGPKLLIQFQNNGVVDDSQLPKDRFSAERLKGVDSTLKIQPAKLEDSAVYLCASSLGTSEGRGDKQFFGPGTRLTVL.

This clone was counted a few times. The chain recombines TRBV28 with TRBJ2-1; 8 bases map to TRBD2. This CDR3 comprises 12 residues. Losses at the gene ends were 6 bases for V and 15 bases for J; bases not matched to a gene: 10. Germline V gene sequence: CDR1 MDHEN, CDR2 SYDVKM. The CDR3 DNA follows: TGTGCCAGCAGATATAGCGGGACGTCTCCGTTCTTC. Translated, it gives CASRYSGTSPFF.

V gene TRBV7-9 combines with J gene TRBJ2-1; 7 bases agree with TRBD2. Germline V gene lookup returns CDR1 SEHNR and CDR2 FQNEAQ (reference sequence). CDR3 length equals 14 residues. V lost 4 bases, J lost 9 bases, and 9 bases stayed unmatched. The CDR3 sequence is CASSSRDYTGEQFF. CDR3 DNA sequence: TGTGCCAGCAGCTCCCGGGACTATACCGGTGAGCAGTTCTTC. Full variable domain (remainder filled in from reference TRBV7-9 and TRBJ2-1): DTGVSQNPRHKITKRGQNVTFRCDPISEHNRLYWYRQTLGQGPEFLTYFQNEAQLEKSRLLSDRFSAERPKGSFSTLEIQRTEQGDSAMYLCASSSRDYTGEQFFGPGTRLTVL.

The genes are TRBV3-1 (or the pseudogene TRBV3-2) and TRBJ1-3; unclear D gene. Germline V gene lookup returns CDR1 LGHDT and CDR2 YNNKEL (reference sequence). This CDR3 has 16 residues. Trimming removed 4 bases at V and 0 bases at J, with 13 bases between. CDR3: CASSPSWTDSGNTIYF. For the CDR3, the DNA is TGTGCCAGCAGCCCCTCTTGGACTGACTCTGGAAACACCATATATTTT.